The source of this T cell receptor beta chain is a study of shared clonotypes between healthy human individuals. Whole-study context: Plates per donor: three CD4 naive, three CD4 memory, two CD8 naive, one CD8 memory.

Sequencing used immunoSEQ multiplex PCR; TCRdb keeps in-frame clones, though not all of them. The table shows approximately 590,000 clones, with around 95% occurring only once. Germline CDR1 SSHAT, CDR2 FNYEAQ (reference sequence). CDR3 length equals 14 residues. The ends lost 2 bases at V and 5 bases at J; junction bases unmatched: 3. Positively selected for CCR7, the CD45RO-negative cells used as naive CD8 cells excluded terminally differentiated effector memory CD45RA+ cells. Sequencing was performed on naive CD8+ T cells sorted from blood. V is TRBV7-7 and J is TRBJ2-1, with TRBD2 identical over 7 bases. This TCR came from a woman between 25 and 40 years old in good health. The CDR3 loop reads CASSLREDHNEQFF. The CDR3 DNA follows: TGTGCCAGCAGCTTACGGGAGGACCACAATGAGCAGTTCTTC.